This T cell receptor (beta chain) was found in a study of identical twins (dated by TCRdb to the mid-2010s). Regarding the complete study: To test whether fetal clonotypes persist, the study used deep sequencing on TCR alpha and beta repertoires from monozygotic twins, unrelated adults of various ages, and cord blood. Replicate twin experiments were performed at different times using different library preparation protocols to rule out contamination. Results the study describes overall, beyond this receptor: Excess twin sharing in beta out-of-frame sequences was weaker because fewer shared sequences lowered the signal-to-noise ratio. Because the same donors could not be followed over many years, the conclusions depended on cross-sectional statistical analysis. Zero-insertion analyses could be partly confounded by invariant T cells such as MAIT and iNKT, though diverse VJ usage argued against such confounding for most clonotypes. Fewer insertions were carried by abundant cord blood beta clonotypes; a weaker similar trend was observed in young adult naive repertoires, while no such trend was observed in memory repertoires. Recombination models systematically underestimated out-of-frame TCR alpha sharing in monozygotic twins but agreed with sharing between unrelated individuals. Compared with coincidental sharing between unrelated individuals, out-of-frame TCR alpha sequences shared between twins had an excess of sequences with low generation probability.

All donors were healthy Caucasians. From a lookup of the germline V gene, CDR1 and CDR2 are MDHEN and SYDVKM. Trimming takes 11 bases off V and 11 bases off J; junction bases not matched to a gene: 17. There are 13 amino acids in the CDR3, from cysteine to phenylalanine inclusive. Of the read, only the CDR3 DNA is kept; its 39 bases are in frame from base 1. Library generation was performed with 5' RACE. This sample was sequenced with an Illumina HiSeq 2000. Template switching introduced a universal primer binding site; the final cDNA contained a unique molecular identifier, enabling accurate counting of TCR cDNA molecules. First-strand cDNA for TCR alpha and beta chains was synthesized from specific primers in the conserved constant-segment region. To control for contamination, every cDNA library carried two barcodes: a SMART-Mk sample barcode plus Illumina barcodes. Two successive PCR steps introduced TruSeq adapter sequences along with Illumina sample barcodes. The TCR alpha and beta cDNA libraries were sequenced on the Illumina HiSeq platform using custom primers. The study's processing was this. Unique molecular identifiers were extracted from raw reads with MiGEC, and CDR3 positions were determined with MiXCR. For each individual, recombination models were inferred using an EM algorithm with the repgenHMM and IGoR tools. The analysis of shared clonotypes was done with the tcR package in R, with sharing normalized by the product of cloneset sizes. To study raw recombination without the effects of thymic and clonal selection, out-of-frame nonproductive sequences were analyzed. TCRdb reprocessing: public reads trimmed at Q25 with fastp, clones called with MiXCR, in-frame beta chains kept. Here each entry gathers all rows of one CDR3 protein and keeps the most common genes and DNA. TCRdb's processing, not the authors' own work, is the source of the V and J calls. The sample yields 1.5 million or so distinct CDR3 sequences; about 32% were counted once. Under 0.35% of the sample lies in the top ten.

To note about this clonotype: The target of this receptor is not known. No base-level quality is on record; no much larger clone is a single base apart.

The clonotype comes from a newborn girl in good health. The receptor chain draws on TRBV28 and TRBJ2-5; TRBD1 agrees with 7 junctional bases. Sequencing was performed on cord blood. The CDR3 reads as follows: CAGSSGQLSGQYF. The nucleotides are TGTGCCGGTTCGTCGGGACAGCTTAGTGGGCAGTACTTC.